This TCR beta chain was sequenced in a study of cytomegalovirus exposure and HLA in healthy donors. The study's findings and limits: Association of approximately 16,000 TCR beta sequences with HLA alleles was found at 0.05 false discovery rate in a later analysis. Some highly shared sequence variants likely arose as a pipeline artifact.

Details on this clone: What it binds is unknown.

PCR amplification relied on 60 Vbeta primers (plus 13 Jbeta primers). The data were produced by immunoSEQ multiplex PCR, yet TCRdb's version contains in-frame clones alone and is incomplete. This table has some 150,000 clones, around 84% appearing once. The sequenced sample consisted of PBMCs. The source is a man aged 40-55 years in good health and CMV-seropositive.

DNA for the CDR3: TGTGCCAGCTCACCCAATAGGGGGAACACCGGGGAGCTGTTTTTT. This sequence encodes CASSPNRGNTGELFF. The chain employs TRBV18 and TRBJ2-2; D may be TRBD1 (5 bases). CDR1 is KGHSH and CDR2 is LQKENI in the germline V gene. The CDR3 has 15 residues. V gave up 3 bases and J gave up 1 base, with 9 bases separating them.